A selection of T cell receptor beta chains follows, all from one sample in a study of shared clonotypes between healthy human individuals. Clones were read by immunoSEQ multiplex PCR, and TCRdb kept only the in-frame ones, dropping some. The sample has hundreds of thousands of clones; approximately 73% are singletons. The sample consisted of memory CD4+ T cells sorted from blood. These receptor sequences come from a woman under 40 in good health. The CDR3 runs from the conserved cysteine through the conserved F or W. Fields, in order: V gene, CDR3 length, J gene, clone size, D gene, CDR3 protein, CDR3 DNA. The D gene is left open where the match is weak. Only part of the rows carry a size: once, few, many, or a class if the clone is expanded.

>TRBV18|13|TRBJ1-5|NA|NA
CASSPEYNQPQHF
TGTGCCAGCTCACCGGAGTACAATCAGCCCCAGCATTTT
>TRBV5-6|13|TRBJ1-1|NA|NA
CASKTGSAREAFF
TGTGCCAGCAAAACAGGATCTGCTAGGGAAGCTTTCTTT
>TRBV5-1|13|TRBJ2-2|NA|NA
CASKGLGLEELFF
TGCGCCAGCAAAGGACTGGGGCTCGAGGAGCTGTTTTTT
>TRBV2|14|TRBJ2-7|NA|NA
CASSPRLTGSEQYF
TGTGCCAGCAGTCCCCGACTTACAGGGTCCGAGCAGTACTTC
>TRBV9|13|TRBJ1-1|many|NA
CASSYGPNHEAFF
TGTGCCAGCAGCTACGGACCCAACCACGAAGCTTTCTTT
>TRBV19|16|TRBJ2-4|NA|NA
CASSFRSNRAKNIQYF
TGTGCCAGTAGTTTCAGGTCCAATCGAGCCAAAAACATTCAGTACTTC
>TRBV19|16|TRBJ1-5|few|NA
CASSMSSLLSNQPQHF
TGTGCCAGTAGTATGTCCTCATTATTAAGCAATCAGCCCCAGCATTTT
>TRBV5-1|13|TRBJ1-1|NA|NA
CASSSGTADEAFF
TGCGCCAGCAGCTCCGGGACTGCGGATGAAGCTTTCTTT
>TRBV28|14|TRBJ2-4|NA|NA
CASTQGGQGNIQYF
TGTGCCAGCACTCAAGGGGGGCAGGGGAACATTCAGTACTTC
>TRBV7-8|14|TRBJ2-7|NA|NA
CASSFIRFENEQYF
TGTGCCAGCAGCTTTATTCGGTTCGAGAACGAGCAGTACTTC
>TRBV6-5|14|TRBJ1-2|few|NA
CASSYAGISYGYTF
TGTGCCAGCAGTTACGCGGGCATTAGCTATGGCTACACCTTC
>TRBV15|14|TRBJ1-5|once|TRBD1
CATSLAGGRQPQHF
TGTGCCACCAGTTTGGCAGGGGGGCGACAGCCCCAGCATTTT
>TRBV2|15|TRBJ2-4|NA|NA
CASSEERIAKNIQYF
TGTGCCAGCAGTGAAGAGCGGATAGCCAAAAACATTCAGTACTTC
>TRBV15|16|TRBJ2-1|NA|NA
CATSRLDGAARREQFF
TGTGCCACCAGCCGACTGGACGGGGCCGCCCGTAGGGAGCAGTTCTTC
>TRBV6-5|15|TRBJ2-7|NA|TRBD2
CASSPGRGRSYEQYF
TGTGCCAGCAGTCCCGGGAGGGGGAGATCCTACGAGCAGTACTTC
>TRBV25-1|14|TRBJ1-4|few|TRBD1
CASRGQGPNEKLFF
TGTGCCAGCAGAGGACAGGGACCTAATGAAAAACTGTTTTTT
>TRBV27|12|TRBJ2-7|few|NA
CASSFVGNEQYF
TGTGCCAGCAGTTTCGTGGGGAACGAGCAGTACTTC
>TRBV6-1|11|TRBJ2-7|NA|NA
CASTWVGEQYF
TGTGCCAGCACCTGGGTAGGGGAGCAGTACTTC
>TRBV27|17|TRBJ1-1|NA|TRBD1
CASSSIRQGKMNTEAFF
TGTGCCAGCAGTTCAATTCGACAGGGGAAGATGAACACTGAAGCTTTCTTT
>TRBV9|11|TRBJ2-1|NA|NA
CASSVQGRGVF
TGTGCCAGCAGCGTACAGGGCAGGGGCGTCTTC
>TRBV29-1|15|TRBJ2-3|NA|TRBD2
CSVDGSGGSTDTQYF
TGCAGCGTTGATGGTAGCGGGGGAAGCACAGATACGCAGTATTTT
>TRBV11-3|15|TRBJ2-1|NA|TRBD2
CASSSGTSGTTEQFF
TGTGCCAGCAGCTCGGGGACTAGCGGGACGACTGAGCAGTTCTTC
>TRBV28|14|TRBJ1-5|many|NA
CASSSTRGRQPQHF
TGTGCCAGCAGTTCAACTAGAGGGCGACAGCCCCAGCATTTT
>TRBV4-1|16|TRBJ2-1|NA|NA
CASSQAQLGPYNEQFF
TGCGCCAGCAGCCAAGCCCAACTCGGACCCTACAATGAGCAGTTCTTC
>TRBV11-3|17|TRBJ2-7|NA|TRBD2
CASSSNPTPGLGYEQYF
TGTGCCAGCAGCTCCAACCCTACCCCGGGACTAGGCTACGAGCAGTACTTC
>TRBV19|14|TRBJ1-1|NA|TRBD1
CASFNRGRTTEAFF
TGTGCCAGTTTTAACAGGGGGCGAACGACTGAAGCTTTCTTT
>TRBV27|15|TRBJ2-5|NA|TRBD1
CASKSTGGKGETQYF
TGTGCCAGCAAATCGACAGGGGGTAAGGGAGAGACCCAGTACTTC
>TRBV28|11|TRBJ1-1|NA|NA
CASRENTEAFF
TGTGCCAGCAGGGAGAACACTGAAGCTTTCTTT
>TRBV5-1|16|TRBJ1-3|NA|NA
CASSLDSPNSGNTIYF
TGCGCCAGCAGCTTGGACAGCCCGAACTCTGGAAACACCATATATTTT
>TRBV28|17|TRBJ2-1|NA|TRBD2
CASSTSPTSGTDNEQFF
TGTGCCAGCAGTACCTCCCCGACTAGCGGGACAGACAATGAGCAGTTCTTC
>TRBV19|17|TRBJ1-1|NA|TRBD1
CASSPGTGQGGNTEAFF
TGTGCCAGTAGTCCAGGAACCGGACAGGGAGGGAACACTGAAGCTTTCTTT
>TRBV5-1|16|TRBJ2-1|NA|NA
CASRRGGDSPYNEQFF
TGCGCCAGCAGGCGAGGGGGGGACAGCCCCTACAATGAGCAGTTCTTC
>TRBV28|17|TRBJ2-7|NA|TRBD1
CASSFLLGQGNTYEQYF
TGTGCCAGCAGTTTCCTACTCGGACAGGGGAACACCTACGAGCAGTACTTC
>TRBV4-1|15|TRBJ1-2|NA|NA
CASSQRLGLDYGYTF
TGCGCCAGCAGCCAACGATTAGGGTTGGACTATGGCTACACCTTC
>TRBV28|17|TRBJ2-2|NA|TRBD2
CASSSGLAGERGGELFF
TGTGCCAGCAGCTCTGGACTAGCGGGAGAACGGGGCGGGGAGCTGTTTTTT
>TRBV7-2|16|TRBJ2-7|once|TRBD2
CASSLARAGGRSEQYF
TGTGCCAGCAGCTTAGCACGGGCGGGAGGGCGGAGCGAGCAGTACTTC
>TRBV11-3|15|TRBJ2-3|NA|NA
CASTLTWGSTDTQYF
TGTGCCAGCACCCTCACGTGGGGGAGCACAGATACGCAGTATTTT
>TRBV19|18|TRBJ2-2|NA|TRBD2
CASSTWGSGRESTGELFF
TGTGCCAGTAGTACCTGGGGAAGCGGGAGGGAGAGCACCGGGGAGCTGTTTTTT
>TRBV10-3|15|TRBJ2-3|NA|TRBD2
CAIMLSSGSTDTQYF
TGTGCCATCATGTTGTCTAGCGGGAGCACAGATACGCAGTATTTT
>TRBV2|16|TRBJ1-2|few|NA
CASNTRDKLAAYGYTF
TGTGCCAGCAATACCCGGGACAAACTAGCCGCCTATGGCTACACCTTC
>TRBV7-2|12|TRBJ2-3|few|NA
CASSFPGTTQYF
TGTGCCAGCAGCTTCCCTGGGACTACGCAGTATTTT
>TRBV28|14|TRBJ1-4|NA|NA
CASSSPAGNEKLFF
TGTGCCAGCAGTTCTCCTGCGGGAAATGAAAAACTGTTTTTT
>TRBV30|13|TRBJ2-5|NA|NA
CAWSLDGQETQYF
TGTGCCTGGAGTTTAGACGGTCAAGAGACCCAGTACTTC
>TRBV7-8|15|TRBJ2-7|NA|TRBD2
CASSFGLAGRYEQYF
TGTGCCAGCAGCTTCGGACTAGCGGGCCGCTACGAGCAGTACTTC
>TRBV6-1|14|TRBJ2-7|NA|NA
CASSGPTSTDEQYF
TGTGCCAGCAGTGGACCGACTTCTACCGACGAGCAGTACTTC
>TRBV7-2|15|TRBJ1-2|NA|NA
CASSSSSNQGYGYTF
TGTGCCAGCAGCTCGTCTAGTAACCAAGGCTATGGCTACACCTTC
>TRBV6-1|12|TRBJ2-3|NA|NA
CASSEIQYTQYF
TGTGCCAGCAGTGAAATACAGTATACGCAGTATTTT
>TRBV19|14|TRBJ1-5|few|NA
CASRDSRNNQPQHF
TGTGCCAGTAGGGACAGTAGAAACAATCAGCCCCAGCATTTT
>TRBV7-2|18|TRBJ2-6|NA|TRBD1
CASSLTTGAVSGANVLTF
TGTGCCAGCAGCTTAACGACAGGGGCCGTCTCTGGGGCCAACGTCCTGACTTTC
>TRBV19|11|TRBJ2-1|NA|NA
CASLKGNEQFF
TGTGCCAGCCTAAAGGGCAATGAGCAGTTCTTC
>TRBV30|16|TRBJ2-5|NA|TRBD1
CAWSVGTGRVPQTQYF
TGTGCCTGGAGTGTAGGGACAGGGAGAGTTCCCCAGACCCAGTACTTC
>TRBV19|15|TRBJ2-1|NA|NA
CASSSGTYDYNEQFF
TGTGCCAGTAGTTCCGGGACTTACGACTACAATGAGCAGTTCTTC
>TRBV18|16|TRBJ2-2|NA|TRBD2
CASSPPSGGNTGELFF
TGTGCCAGCTCACCACCAAGCGGGGGAAACACCGGGGAGCTGTTTTTT
>TRBV18|15|TRBJ1-1|NA|NA
CASSPNRDSNTEAFF
TGTGCCAGCTCACCAAACAGGGATTCGAACACTGAAGCTTTCTTT
>TRBV6-6|12|TRBJ2-7|many|NA
CASSPWQYEQYF
TGTGCCAGCAGTCCCTGGCAGTACGAGCAGTACTTC